This is a list of T cell receptor beta chains from one sample in a study of T-cell memory formation after mild COVID-19. Each CDR3 protein is one row after TCRdb ran MiXCR on the 5' RACE reads. The sample contains a few hundred thousand distinct CDR3 sequences, approximately 16% of which appear only once. Sequenced material: PBMCs or a T cell subset sorted from them (not recorded which). The receptor source for this set is a man between 18 and 29 years old who had mild COVID-19 (a few samples of this study predate the infection). Cell type and time point are not known. Each CDR3 is given with its conserved first and last residue. A D gene is named only where the DNA matches it firmly. Size is stated for part of the rows, as once, few or many counts, or as a class when the clone is expanded.

v_gene: TRBV6-2/TRBV6-3; j_gene: TRBJ1-2; abundance: many; d_gene: .; CDR3nt: TGTGCCAGCAGTTACTCCCTTGGGATGTCCTATGGCTACACCTTC; CDR3aa: CASSYSLGMSYGYTF
v_gene: TRBV5-1; j_gene: TRBJ1-2; abundance: few; d_gene: TRBD1; CDR3nt: TGCGCCAGCAGCCTCGGGACAGGGGATACCTATGGCTACACCTTC; CDR3aa: CASSLGTGDTYGYTF
v_gene: TRBV18; j_gene: TRBJ2-7; abundance: few; d_gene: .; CDR3nt: TGTGCCAGCTCACCTTCCGGCAGGACGGGGGAGCAGTACTTC; CDR3aa: CASSPSGRTGEQYF
v_gene: TRBV19; j_gene: TRBJ1-5; abundance: few; d_gene: .; CDR3nt: TGTGCCAGTAGGGAGGAGTGGCGGCAGCCCCAGCATTTT; CDR3aa: CASREEWRQPQHF
v_gene: TRBV9; j_gene: TRBJ2-1; abundance: .; d_gene: TRBD2; CDR3nt: TGTGCCAGCAGCGCAGACGGGGGGGCCTACAATGAGCAGTTCTTC; CDR3aa: CASSADGGAYNEQFF
v_gene: TRBV29-1; j_gene: TRBJ2-1; abundance: .; d_gene: .; CDR3nt: TGCAGCGTTGAGGATTTTTCCTACAATGAGCAGTTCTTC; CDR3aa: CSVEDFSYNEQFF
v_gene: TRBV5-1; j_gene: TRBJ2-3; abundance: .; d_gene: TRBD1; CDR3nt: TGCGCCAGCAGCTCCGCCGGGACAGGGAAGGCAGATACGCAGTATTTT; CDR3aa: CASSSAGTGKADTQYF
v_gene: TRBV7-2; j_gene: TRBJ1-5; abundance: .; d_gene: .; CDR3nt: TGTGCCAGCAGCTTGGGAGATCATTTGGCCCAGCATTTT; CDR3aa: CASSLGDHLAQHF
v_gene: TRBV27; j_gene: TRBJ2-3; abundance: .; d_gene: .; CDR3nt: TGTGCCAGCAGTTCCGACCTCTTCGATACGCAGTATTTT; CDR3aa: CASSSDLFDTQYF
v_gene: TRBV24-1; j_gene: TRBJ2-5; abundance: .; d_gene: .; CDR3nt: TGTGCCACCTCAGATAGCGGAGAGACCCAGTACTTC; CDR3aa: CATSDSGETQYF
v_gene: TRBV7-9; j_gene: TRBJ1-2; abundance: once; d_gene: .; CDR3nt: TGTGCCAGCAGCTTTGGGTTTTTGGATGGCTACACCTTC; CDR3aa: CASSFGFLDGYTF
v_gene: TRBV6-5; j_gene: TRBJ2-5; abundance: .; d_gene: .; CDR3nt: TGTGCCACCAATCTCCTAGAGACCCAGTACTTC; CDR3aa: CATNLLETQYF
v_gene: TRBV7-2; j_gene: TRBJ2-7; abundance: few; d_gene: .; CDR3nt: TGTGCCAGCAGCTTACGGTTGTCGGCAGGGGCCTACGAGCAGTACTTC; CDR3aa: CASSLRLSAGAYEQYF
v_gene: TRBV20-1; j_gene: TRBJ1-1; abundance: few; d_gene: .; CDR3nt: TGCAGTGCTAGCCCCGGGACATCGAACACTGAAGCTTTCTTT; CDR3aa: CSASPGTSNTEAFF
v_gene: TRBV20-1; j_gene: TRBJ1-4; abundance: few; d_gene: .; CDR3nt: TGCAGTGCTAGAGACCGCGTTCAGGGTTATCGGGAAAAACTGTTTTTT; CDR3aa: CSARDRVQGYREKLFF
v_gene: TRBV7-2; j_gene: TRBJ2-1; abundance: .; d_gene: .; CDR3nt: TGTGCCAGCAGCTTCACGCTGTCCGGGTCGATCACCTACAATGAGCAGTTCTTC; CDR3aa: CASSFTLSGSITYNEQFF
v_gene: TRBV29-1; j_gene: TRBJ1-2; abundance: few; d_gene: .; CDR3nt: TGCAGCGTTGAGTCCGGGGGGGGCTACACCTTC; CDR3aa: CSVESGGGYTF
v_gene: TRBV5-1; j_gene: TRBJ2-5; abundance: .; d_gene: .; CDR3nt: TGCGCCAGCAGCCTGGGGGACCGCCGGGAGACCCAGTACTTC; CDR3aa: CASSLGDRRETQYF
v_gene: TRBV6-1; j_gene: TRBJ2-5; abundance: few; d_gene: .; CDR3nt: TGTGCCAGCAGTGCTTTCGAGTGGGAAGAGACCCAGTACTTC; CDR3aa: CASSAFEWEETQYF
v_gene: TRBV11-2; j_gene: TRBJ2-1; abundance: .; d_gene: .; CDR3nt: TGTGCCAGCAGCTTAGTAGTAGGGGGGACCCCGAGCTCCTACAATGAGCAGTTCTTC; CDR3aa: CASSLVVGGTPSSYNEQFF
v_gene: TRBV4-3; j_gene: TRBJ1-6; abundance: .; d_gene: .; CDR3nt: TGCGCCAGCAGCCAAGGTCGAGAAGGTTCACCCCTCCACTTT; CDR3aa: CASSQGREGSPLHF
v_gene: TRBV5-1; j_gene: TRBJ1-2; abundance: .; d_gene: TRBD1; CDR3nt: TGCGCCAGCAGCTTGGCAACAGGGGCCTATGGCTACACCTTC; CDR3aa: CASSLATGAYGYTF
v_gene: TRBV20-1; j_gene: TRBJ2-3; abundance: .; d_gene: .; CDR3nt: TGCAGTGTCCAAAGCCCTCCAGATACGCAGTATTTT; CDR3aa: CSVQSPPDTQYF
v_gene: TRBV18; j_gene: TRBJ2-1; abundance: .; d_gene: .; CDR3nt: TGTGCCAGCTCACCACGCCGGGGGCCTGGGGATGAGCAGTTCTTC; CDR3aa: CASSPRRGPGDEQFF
v_gene: TRBV30; j_gene: TRBJ2-5; abundance: many; d_gene: .; CDR3nt: TGTGCCTGGACCCCTTTTGGGAGGGAGACCCAGTACTTC; CDR3aa: CAWTPFGRETQYF
v_gene: TRBV5-5; j_gene: TRBJ2-4; abundance: few; d_gene: .; CDR3nt: TGTGCCAGCAGCCGAGGTACAGGGTTGGGCAAAAACATTCAGTACTTC; CDR3aa: CASSRGTGLGKNIQYF
v_gene: TRBV7-3; j_gene: TRBJ1-2; abundance: .; d_gene: TRBD1; CDR3nt: TGTGCCAGCAGCTTCTATCCGGAACAGGGGGCCCATGGCTACACCTTC; CDR3aa: CASSFYPEQGAHGYTF
v_gene: TRBV11-3; j_gene: TRBJ2-2; abundance: .; d_gene: TRBD1; CDR3nt: TGTGCCAGCAGCCCCGGGACAGATCGGACCGGGGAGCTGTTTTTT; CDR3aa: CASSPGTDRTGELFF
v_gene: TRBV2; j_gene: TRBJ1-5; abundance: .; d_gene: TRBD1; CDR3nt: TGTGCCAGCAGTGTCGGGACAGGGTTTCAGCCCCAGCATTTT; CDR3aa: CASSVGTGFQPQHF
v_gene: TRBV6-5; j_gene: TRBJ2-2; abundance: many; d_gene: .; CDR3nt: TGTGCCAGCAGTCCCCTCTCGGATCTAACCGGGGAGCTGTTTTTT; CDR3aa: CASSPLSDLTGELFF
v_gene: TRBV3-1; j_gene: TRBJ2-2; abundance: .; d_gene: .; CDR3nt: TGTGCCAGCAGCCAGAGGGCGGCCGGGGAGCTGTTTTTT; CDR3aa: CASSQRAAGELFF
v_gene: TRBV18; j_gene: TRBJ2-4; abundance: few; d_gene: .; CDR3nt: TGTGCCAGCTCACCGGCGCTATTAGGAAACATTCAGTACTTC; CDR3aa: CASSPALLGNIQYF
v_gene: TRBV7-9; j_gene: TRBJ1-3; abundance: few; d_gene: .; CDR3nt: TGTGCCAGCAGCCCCCCCGCGGGCACCATATATTTT; CDR3aa: CASSPPAGTIYF
v_gene: TRBV7-2; j_gene: TRBJ2-7; abundance: .; d_gene: .; CDR3nt: TGTGCCAGCAGCCCCTGGATCTCCGGGACATCGTCCGACGAGCAGTACTTC; CDR3aa: CASSPWISGTSSDEQYF
v_gene: TRBV27; j_gene: TRBJ2-1; abundance: .; d_gene: .; CDR3nt: TGTGCCAGCAGCCTTCTACCGGGTGAGGGGGTCAATGAGCAGTTCTTC; CDR3aa: CASSLLPGEGVNEQFF
v_gene: TRBV27; j_gene: TRBJ2-3; abundance: .; d_gene: .; CDR3nt: TGTGCCAGCAGTTTATCGTTAGTTGCAGATACGCAGTATTTT; CDR3aa: CASSLSLVADTQYF
v_gene: TRBV4-3; j_gene: TRBJ2-2; abundance: .; d_gene: .; CDR3nt: TGCGCCAGCAGCCAAGAGGGGAACACCGGGGAGCTGTTTTTT; CDR3aa: CASSQEGNTGELFF
v_gene: TRBV10-3; j_gene: TRBJ2-7; abundance: .; d_gene: TRBD2; CDR3nt: TGTGCCATCAGTGAGTCGAGTCTAGCGGGAGACGAGCAGTACTTC; CDR3aa: CAISESSLAGDEQYF
v_gene: TRBV21-1; j_gene: TRBJ1-1; abundance: .; d_gene: .; CDR3nt: TGTGCCAGCAGCCCCCTAATAGGACAGGGGACGAACACTGAAGCTTTCTTT; CDR3aa: CASSPLIGQGTNTEAFF
v_gene: TRBV29-1; j_gene: TRBJ1-2; abundance: .; d_gene: .; CDR3nt: TGCAGCGTTGTTCCGGGCGACCGTGGCTACACCTTC; CDR3aa: CSVVPGDRGYTF
v_gene: TRBV7-2; j_gene: TRBJ2-3; abundance: .; d_gene: TRBD2; CDR3nt: TGTGCCAGCAGCTTATCATCAAGAGCTAGCGGGGGCACAGATACGCAGTATTTT; CDR3aa: CASSLSSRASGGTDTQYF
v_gene: TRBV7-3; j_gene: TRBJ2-1; abundance: .; d_gene: .; CDR3nt: TGTGCCAGCAGCGGGTGGACCAGGGGAAGAATGAACAATGAGCAGTTCTTC; CDR3aa: CASSGWTRGRMNNEQFF
v_gene: TRBV3-1; j_gene: TRBJ2-6; abundance: few; d_gene: TRBD1; CDR3nt: TGTGCCAGCAGCCATCACAGGGGAGCTGGGGCCAACGTCCTGACTTTC; CDR3aa: CASSHHRGAGANVLTF
v_gene: TRBV9; j_gene: TRBJ1-5; abundance: .; d_gene: .; CDR3nt: TGTGCCAGCAGTGTAACAGGGTCGTCAGCCCAGCATTTT; CDR3aa: CASSVTGSSAQHF
v_gene: TRBV27; j_gene: TRBJ1-6; abundance: .; d_gene: .; CDR3nt: TGTGCCAGCAGTAATCGGACGAGTTATAATTCACCCCTCCACTTT; CDR3aa: CASSNRTSYNSPLHF
v_gene: TRBV7-2; j_gene: TRBJ1-2; abundance: .; d_gene: TRBD1; CDR3nt: TGTGCCAGCAGCTCCGGGACAGGGGGGAGCAGGGGCTACACCTTC; CDR3aa: CASSSGTGGSRGYTF
v_gene: TRBV7-6; j_gene: TRBJ2-3; abundance: .; d_gene: .; CDR3nt: TGTGCCAGCAGCTTAGGGGCGGGGTTAACAGATACGCAGTATTTT; CDR3aa: CASSLGAGLTDTQYF
v_gene: TRBV27; j_gene: TRBJ2-6; abundance: .; d_gene: .; CDR3nt: TGTGCCAGCAGTTTCGACCCCTTCGGGCACTCTGGGGCCAACGTCCTGACTTTC; CDR3aa: CASSFDPFGHSGANVLTF
v_gene: TRBV6-2/TRBV6-3; j_gene: TRBJ2-6; abundance: few; d_gene: .; CDR3nt: TGTGCCAGCACACGTGGGGCCAACGTCCTGACTTTC; CDR3aa: CASTRGANVLTF
v_gene: TRBV7-2; j_gene: TRBJ1-1; abundance: .; d_gene: TRBD1; CDR3nt: TGTGCCAGCAGCGGGACAGGGAGAACGGCTTTCTTT; CDR3aa: CASSGTGRTAFF
v_gene: TRBV28; j_gene: TRBJ2-7; abundance: once; d_gene: .; CDR3nt: TGTGCCAGCAGTTTTCCCAGGAATACCTACGAGCAGTACTTC; CDR3aa: CASSFPRNTYEQYF
v_gene: TRBV18; j_gene: TRBJ2-5; abundance: many; d_gene: .; CDR3nt: TGTGCCAGCTCCCCGCCTCCAGGGTACCAAGAGACCCAGTACTTC; CDR3aa: CASSPPPGYQETQYF
v_gene: TRBV20-1; j_gene: TRBJ2-1; abundance: .; d_gene: .; CDR3nt: TGCAGTGCTAGTGGCCCCAATGAGCAGTTCTTC; CDR3aa: CSASGPNEQFF
v_gene: TRBV27; j_gene: TRBJ1-1; abundance: .; d_gene: .; CDR3nt: TGTGCCAGCAGTTTATTGAGGGCAGGGACCACTGAAGCTTTCTTT; CDR3aa: CASSLLRAGTTEAFF
v_gene: TRBV12-3/TRBV12-4; j_gene: TRBJ1-4; abundance: .; d_gene: .; CDR3nt: TGTGCCAGCAATGGGGAACTGTTTTTT; CDR3aa: CASNGELFF